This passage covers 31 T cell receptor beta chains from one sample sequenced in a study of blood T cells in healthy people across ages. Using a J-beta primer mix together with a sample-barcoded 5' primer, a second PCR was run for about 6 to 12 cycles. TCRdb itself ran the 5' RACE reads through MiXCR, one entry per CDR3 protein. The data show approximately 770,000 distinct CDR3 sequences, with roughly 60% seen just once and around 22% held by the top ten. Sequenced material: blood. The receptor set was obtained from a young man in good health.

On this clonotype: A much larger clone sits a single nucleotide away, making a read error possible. The DNA of the CDR3 is TGTGCCAGCAGCTCGACTAGCGGGGGAAATGAGCAGTACTTC. It encodes CASSSTSGGNEQYF. The chain links TRBV11-2 to TRBJ2-5; 12 bases are a match to TRBD2. In germline, CDR1 is SGHAT, CDR2 FQNNGV. This CDR3 is 14 amino acids long. J was trimmed by 11 bases and V by 4 bases; bases with no gene match: 8.

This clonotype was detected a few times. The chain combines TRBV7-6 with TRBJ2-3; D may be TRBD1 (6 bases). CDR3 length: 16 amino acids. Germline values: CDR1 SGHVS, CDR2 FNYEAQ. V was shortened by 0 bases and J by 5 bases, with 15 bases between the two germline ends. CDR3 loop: CASSLAQWPGEDTQYF. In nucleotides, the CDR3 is TGTGCCAGCAGCTTAGCCCAGTGGCCAGGGGAAGATACGCAGTATTTT.

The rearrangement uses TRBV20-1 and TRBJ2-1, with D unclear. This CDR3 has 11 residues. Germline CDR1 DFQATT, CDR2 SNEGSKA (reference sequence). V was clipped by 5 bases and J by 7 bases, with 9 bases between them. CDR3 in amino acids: CSAPTGNEQFF. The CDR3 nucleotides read TGCAGTGCTCCAACCGGAAATGAGCAGTTCTTC.

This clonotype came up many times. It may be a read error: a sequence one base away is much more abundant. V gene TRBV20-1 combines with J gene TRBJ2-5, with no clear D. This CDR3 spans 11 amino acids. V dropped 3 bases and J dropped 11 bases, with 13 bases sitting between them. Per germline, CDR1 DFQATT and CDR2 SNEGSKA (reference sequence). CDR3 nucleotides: TGCAGTGCTAGCCCCGGAAATGAGCAGTACTTC. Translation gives CSASPGNEQYF.

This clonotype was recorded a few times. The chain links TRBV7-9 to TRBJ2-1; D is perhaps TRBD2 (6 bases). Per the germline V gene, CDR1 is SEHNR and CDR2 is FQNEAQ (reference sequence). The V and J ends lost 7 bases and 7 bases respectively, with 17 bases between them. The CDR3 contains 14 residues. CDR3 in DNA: TGTGCCAGCACCTTCATTGGGGGGTTTAATGAGCAGTTCTTC. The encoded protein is CASTFIGGFNEQFF.

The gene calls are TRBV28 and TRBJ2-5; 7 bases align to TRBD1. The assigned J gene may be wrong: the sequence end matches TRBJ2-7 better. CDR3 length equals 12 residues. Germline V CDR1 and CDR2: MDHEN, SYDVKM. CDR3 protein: CASHRGFDEQYF. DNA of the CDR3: TGTGCCAGCCACAGGGGTTTTGACGAGCAGTACTTC.

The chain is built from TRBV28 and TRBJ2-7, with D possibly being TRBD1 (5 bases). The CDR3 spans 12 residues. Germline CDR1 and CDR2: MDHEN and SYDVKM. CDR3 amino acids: CASEGDSYEQYF. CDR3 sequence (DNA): TGTGCATCCGAAGGGGACTCCTACGAGCAGTACTTC. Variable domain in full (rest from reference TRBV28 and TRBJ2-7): DVKVTQSSRYLVKRTGEKVFLECVQDMDHENMFWYRQDPGLGLRLIYFSYDVKMKEKGDIPEGYSVSREKKERFSLILESASTNQTSMYLCASEGDSYEQYFGPGTRLTVT.

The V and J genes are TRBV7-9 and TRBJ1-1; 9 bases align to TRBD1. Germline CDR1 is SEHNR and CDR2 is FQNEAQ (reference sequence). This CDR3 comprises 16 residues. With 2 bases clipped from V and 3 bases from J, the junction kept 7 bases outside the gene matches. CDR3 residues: CASSLPLRTGDTEAFF. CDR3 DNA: TGTGCCAGCAGCTTACCGCTTCGGACAGGGGACACTGAAGCTTTCTTT.

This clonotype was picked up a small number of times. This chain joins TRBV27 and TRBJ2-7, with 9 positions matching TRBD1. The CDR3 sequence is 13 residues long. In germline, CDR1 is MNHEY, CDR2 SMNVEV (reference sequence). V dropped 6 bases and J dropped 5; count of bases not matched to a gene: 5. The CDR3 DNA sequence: TGTGCCAGCAGAGGGACAGGGAGACACGAGCAGTACTTC. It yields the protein CASRGTGRHEQYF.

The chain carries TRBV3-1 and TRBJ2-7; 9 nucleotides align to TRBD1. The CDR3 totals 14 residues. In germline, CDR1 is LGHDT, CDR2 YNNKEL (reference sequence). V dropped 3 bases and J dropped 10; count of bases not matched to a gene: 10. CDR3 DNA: TGTGCCAGCAGCCACTCACAGGGGGCGGAGGTTCAGTACTTC. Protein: CASSHSQGAEVQYF.

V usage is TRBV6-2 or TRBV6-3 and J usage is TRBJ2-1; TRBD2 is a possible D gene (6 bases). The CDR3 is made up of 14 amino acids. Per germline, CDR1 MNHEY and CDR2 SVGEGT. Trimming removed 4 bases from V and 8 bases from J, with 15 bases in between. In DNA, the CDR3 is TGTGCCAGCAGTTTTGCGGGATTCGCCGATGAGCAGTTCTTC. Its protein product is CASSFAGFADEQFF.

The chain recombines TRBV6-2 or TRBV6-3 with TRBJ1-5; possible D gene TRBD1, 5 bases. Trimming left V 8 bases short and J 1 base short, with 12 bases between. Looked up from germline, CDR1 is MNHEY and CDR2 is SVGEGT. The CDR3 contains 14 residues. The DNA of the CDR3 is TGTGCCAGCGGGGGGATTGGGAGCAATCAGCCCCAGCATTTT. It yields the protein CASGGIGSNQPQHF.

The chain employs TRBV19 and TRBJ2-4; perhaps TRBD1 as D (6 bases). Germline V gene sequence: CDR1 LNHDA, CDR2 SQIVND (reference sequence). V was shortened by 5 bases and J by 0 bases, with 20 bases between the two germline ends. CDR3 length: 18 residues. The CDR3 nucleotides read TGTGCCAGTAGTGTCTACAATCTCGGGACAACAGCCAAAAACATTCAGTACTTC. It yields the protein CASSVYNLGTTAKNIQYF. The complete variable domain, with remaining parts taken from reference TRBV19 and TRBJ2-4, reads DGGITQSPKYLFRKEGQNVTLSCEQNLNHDAMYWYRQDPGQGLRLIYYSQIVNDFQKGDIAEGYSVSREKKESFPLTVTSAQKNPTAFYLCASSVYNLGTTAKNIQYFGAGTRLSVL.

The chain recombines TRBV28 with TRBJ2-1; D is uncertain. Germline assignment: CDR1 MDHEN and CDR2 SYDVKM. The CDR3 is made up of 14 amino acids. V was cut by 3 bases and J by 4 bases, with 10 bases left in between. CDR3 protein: CASSFVGKYNEQFF. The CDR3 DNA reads TGTGCCAGCAGTTTTGTTGGGAAGTACAATGAGCAGTTCTTC. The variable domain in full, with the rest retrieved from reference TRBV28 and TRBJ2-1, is DVKVTQSSRYLVKRTGEKVFLECVQDMDHENMFWYRQDPGLGLRLIYFSYDVKMKEKGDIPEGYSVSREKKERFSLILESASTNQTSMYLCASSFVGKYNEQFFGPGTRLTVL.

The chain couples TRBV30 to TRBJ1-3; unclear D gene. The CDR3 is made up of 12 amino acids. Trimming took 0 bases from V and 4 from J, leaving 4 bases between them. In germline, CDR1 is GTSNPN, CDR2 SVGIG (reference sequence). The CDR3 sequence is CAWSVSGNTIYF. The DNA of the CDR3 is TGTGCCTGGAGTGTTTCAGGAAACACCATATATTTT.

CDR3 residues: CASRQTQDQNEQFF. Written as DNA, the CDR3 is TGTGCCAGTAGACAGACCCAGGACCAGAATGAGCAGTTCTTC. The genes are TRBV5-4 and TRBJ2-1, with D perhaps TRBD1 (5 bases). Trimming cost V 8 bases and J 7 bases, with 19 bases left between them. This CDR3 has 14 amino acids. Germline lookup yields CDR1 SGHNT and CDR2 YYREEE (reference sequence).

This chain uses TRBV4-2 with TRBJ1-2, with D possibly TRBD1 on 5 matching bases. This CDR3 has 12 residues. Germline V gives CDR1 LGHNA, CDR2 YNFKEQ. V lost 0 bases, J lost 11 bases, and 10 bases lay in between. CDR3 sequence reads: CASSQEGRGYTF. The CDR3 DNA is TGTGCCAGCAGCCAAGAGGGCCGGGGGTACACCTTC.

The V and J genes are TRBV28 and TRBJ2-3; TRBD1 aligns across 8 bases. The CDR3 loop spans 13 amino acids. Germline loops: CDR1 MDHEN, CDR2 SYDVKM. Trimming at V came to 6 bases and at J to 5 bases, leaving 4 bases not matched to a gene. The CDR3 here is CASRRTGRDTQYF. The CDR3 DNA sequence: TGTGCCAGCAGAAGGACAGGGCGAGATACGCAGTATTTT.

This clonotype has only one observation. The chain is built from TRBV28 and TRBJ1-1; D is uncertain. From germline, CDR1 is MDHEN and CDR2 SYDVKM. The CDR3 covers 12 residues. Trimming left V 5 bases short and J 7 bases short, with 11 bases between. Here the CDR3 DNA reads TGTGCCAGCAGTAGCAGTTGGGGTGAAGCTTTCTTT. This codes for CASSSSWGEAFF.

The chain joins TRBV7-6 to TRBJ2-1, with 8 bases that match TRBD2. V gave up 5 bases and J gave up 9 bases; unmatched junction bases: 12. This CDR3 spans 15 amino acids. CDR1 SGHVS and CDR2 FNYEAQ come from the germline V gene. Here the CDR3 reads CASSQGGTSSGEQFF. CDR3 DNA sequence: TGTGCCAGCAGCCAGGGAGGGACTAGTTCTGGTGAGCAGTTCTTC.

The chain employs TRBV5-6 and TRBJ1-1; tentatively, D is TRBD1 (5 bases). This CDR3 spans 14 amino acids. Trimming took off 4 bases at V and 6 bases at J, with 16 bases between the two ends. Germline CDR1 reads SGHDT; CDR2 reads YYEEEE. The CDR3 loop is CASSLDISGAEAFF. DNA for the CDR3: TGTGCCAGCAGCCTGGACATCTCGGGAGCTGAAGCTTTCTTT. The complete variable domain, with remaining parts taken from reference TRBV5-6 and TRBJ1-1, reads DAGVTQSPTHLIKTRGQQVTLRCSPKSGHDTVSWYQQALGQGPQFIFQYYEEEERQRGNFPDRFSGHQFPNYSSELNVNALLLGDSALYLCASSLDISGAEAFFGQGTRLTVV.

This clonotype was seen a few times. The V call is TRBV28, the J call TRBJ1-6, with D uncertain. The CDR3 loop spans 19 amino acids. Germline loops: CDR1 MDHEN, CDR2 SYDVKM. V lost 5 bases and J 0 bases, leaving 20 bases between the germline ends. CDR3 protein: CASSKFSPELSSYNSPLHF. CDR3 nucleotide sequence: TGTGCCAGCAGTAAATTCTCCCCGGAGTTGAGCTCCTATAATTCACCCCTCCACTTT.

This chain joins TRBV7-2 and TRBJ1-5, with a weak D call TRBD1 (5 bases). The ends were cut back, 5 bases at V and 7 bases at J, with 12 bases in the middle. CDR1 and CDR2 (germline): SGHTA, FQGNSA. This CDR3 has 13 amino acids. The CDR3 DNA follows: TGTGCCAGCAGCCGGGACTGGCTCCAGCCCCAGCATTTT. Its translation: CASSRDWLQPQHF.

CDR3 in DNA: TGCGCCAGCAGCTCCTGGACCGGGACTGGGGCCTACGAGCAGTACTTC. It encodes CASSSWTGTGAYEQYF. The genes are TRBV5-1 and TRBJ2-7; D possibly corresponds to TRBD2 (6 bases). The CDR3 contains 16 residues. V was pared by 3 bases and J by 2 bases, with 18 bases between. Germline CDR1 SGHRS, CDR2 YFSETQ.

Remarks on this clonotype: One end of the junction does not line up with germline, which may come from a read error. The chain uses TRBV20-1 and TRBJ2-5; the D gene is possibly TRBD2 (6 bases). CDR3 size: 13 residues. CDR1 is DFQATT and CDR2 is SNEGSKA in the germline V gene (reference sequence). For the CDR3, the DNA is TGCAGCGCTAGGGCGGGATCCGCGGAGACCCAGTACTTC. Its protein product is CSARAGSAETQYF.

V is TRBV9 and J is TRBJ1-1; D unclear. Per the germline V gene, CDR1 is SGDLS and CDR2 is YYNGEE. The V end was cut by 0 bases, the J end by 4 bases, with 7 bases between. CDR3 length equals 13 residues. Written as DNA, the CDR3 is TGTGCCAGCAGCGTAGTAAAGAGCACTGAAGCTTTCTTT. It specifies CASSVVKSTEAFF.

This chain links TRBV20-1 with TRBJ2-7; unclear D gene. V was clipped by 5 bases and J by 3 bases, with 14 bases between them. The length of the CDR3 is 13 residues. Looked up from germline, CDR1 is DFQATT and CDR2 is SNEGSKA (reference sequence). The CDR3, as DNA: TGCAGTGCTTTCCGTCTCGCCGGCTACGAGCAGTACTTC. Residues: CSAFRLAGYEQYF.

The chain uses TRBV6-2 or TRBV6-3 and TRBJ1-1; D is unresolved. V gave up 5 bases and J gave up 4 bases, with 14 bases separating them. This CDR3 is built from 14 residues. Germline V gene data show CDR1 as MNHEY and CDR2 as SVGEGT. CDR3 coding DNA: TGTGCCAGCAGTCCTCGTATGAGAGGCACTGAAGCTTTCTTT. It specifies CASSPRMRGTEAFF.

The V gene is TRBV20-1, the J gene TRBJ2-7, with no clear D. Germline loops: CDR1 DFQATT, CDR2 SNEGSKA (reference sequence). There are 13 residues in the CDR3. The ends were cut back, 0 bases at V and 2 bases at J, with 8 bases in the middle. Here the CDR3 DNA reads TGCAGTGCTAGAGACGACGGGCCCTACGAGCAGTACTTC. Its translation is CSARDDGPYEQYF.

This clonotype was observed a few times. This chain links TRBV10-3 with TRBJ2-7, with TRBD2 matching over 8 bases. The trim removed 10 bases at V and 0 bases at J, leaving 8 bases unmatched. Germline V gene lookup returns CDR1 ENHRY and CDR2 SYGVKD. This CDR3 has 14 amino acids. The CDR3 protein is CASQSGTSSYEQYF. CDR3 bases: TGTGCCAGCCAGTCCGGGACTAGCTCCTACGAGCAGTACTTC.

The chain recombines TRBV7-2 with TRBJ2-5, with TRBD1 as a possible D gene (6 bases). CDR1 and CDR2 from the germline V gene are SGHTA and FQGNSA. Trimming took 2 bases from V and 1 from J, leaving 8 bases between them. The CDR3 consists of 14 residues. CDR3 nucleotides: TGTGCCAGCAGCTTACAGGGGACCCAAGAGACCCAGTACTTC. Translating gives CASSLQGTQETQYF.